What follows is one T cell receptor beta chain and its context. The data derive from a study of blood T cell repertoires in COVID-19. Study context: Samples taken during acute and convalescent COVID-19 were collected in the United States, Italy and Spain. Nucleic acid was either cDNA or gDNA, and it came from T cells, B-cell-depleted T cells, or PBMCs.

Trimming cost V 6 bases and J 0 bases; bases outside gene matches: 7. The CDR3 is 15 residues long. The authors' processing: Counts of nucleated cells, estimated from reference gene primer amplification, were obtained. Libraries were prepared by immunoSEQ multiplex PCR; TCRdb keeps only in-frame clonotypes and omits some of them. V and J calls and clone size are those listed in that table; D and trimming were worked out from the DNA. The sample carries roughly 76,000 clones, around 80% recorded once. The sample taken for sequencing was peripheral blood. J is TRBJ2-5 and V is TRBV23-1, with TRBD1 matching 7 bases. TRBV23-1 is placed among ORFs of uncertain function. This sequence originates from a woman aged 70-85 years with acute or convalescent COVID-19. The CDR3: CASRDRLHHQETQYF. The CDR3 DNA is TGCGCCAGCAGGGACAGGCTACATCACCAAGAGACCCAGTACTTC.